This TCR beta chain appears in the sequencing data of a study of breast tumors, draining lymph nodes, adjacent tissues. Findings of the study overall: Tumor TCR diversity was below lymph nodes but above nontumor tissue. Tumor and nontumor repertoires were significantly more similar in luminal-like than in basal-like breast cancer. The lymph node origin of tumor T cells was framed as consistent with a hypothesis, not demonstrated.

Samples came from axillary lymph nodes draining the breast cancer. The CDR3 runs 13 residues. The V and J ends lost 4 bases and 7 bases respectively, with 12 bases between them. The germline gives CDR1 SGDLS, CDR2 YYNGEE. To note about this clonotype: Its antigen is still unknown.

TCRdb redid the calling of the multiplex PCR reads with MiXCR, one entry per CDR3 protein. In the table there are some 140,000 distinct CDR3 sequences, about 22% of which are singletons. The sequence derives from a female donor with breast cancer. Some clones in this sample may be carry-over from other donors' samples. V is TRBV9 and J is TRBJ2-1, with D hard to call. The sequencing input was axillary lymph node tissue. In DNA form, the CDR3 reads TGTGCCAGCAGCCTGACGCCAACTAATGAGCAGTTCTTC. It is translated as CASSLTPTNEQFF.